This T cell receptor beta chain was captured in a study of early T cells in non-severe SARS-CoV-2 infection. On the study more broadly: Whole-blood bulk RNA, unsorted, was sequenced, and chains were unpaired.

Trimming stripped 1 base from V and 6 bases from J, with 12 bases between. Looked up from germline, CDR1 is SGHDN and CDR2 is FVKESK. This CDR3 has 14 residues. Unique molecular identifiers were attached to individual cDNA molecules. From the 5' RACE reads, TCRdb called clonotypes with MiXCR, one entry per CDR3 protein. The table includes approximately 38,000 distinct CDR3 sequences, 4% to 5% detected once. This clonotype was observed at least ten times. The antigen is not known. Study results and caveats: Matching against VDJdb likely underestimated virus-specific expansions, favoring anti-spike CD8.

The clonotype originates from an adult who was a healthcare worker with PCR-confirmed SARS-CoV-2 infection or an uninfected control (not recorded which). The chain employs TRBV14 and TRBJ1-2; D may be TRBD1 (6 bases). The sample taken for sequencing was whole blood. DNA of the CDR3: TGTGCCAGCAGCCAAGTGGCCAGGGGAGATGGCTACACCTTC. It translates to CASSQVARGDGYTF.